Listed below are T cell receptor beta chains from one sample, sequenced in a study of T cell responses to AZD1222 COVID-19 vaccine. Assay: immunoSEQ multiplex PCR; the TCRdb copy retains only in-frame clones and omits some. Counted here are roughly 120,000 clones, 91% occurring once; the ten biggest clones make up roughly 3%. Sequenced material: peripheral blood, taken on day 0 of AZD1222 vaccination. The receptors derive from an adult in good health. CDR3s include the opening cysteine and the closing phenylalanine or tryptophan. D genes are given only for firm matches. Clone size is given for some rows only: seen once, a few or many times, or a class if the clone is expanded.

CASSTGPTYEQYF,TGTGCCAGCAGTACCGGGCCGACCTACGAGCAGTACTTC,NA,NA,TRBV6-5,TRBJ2-7
CASSFPRETLTGELFF,TGTGCCAGCAGTTTCCCCAGGGAGACTCTCACCGGGGAGCTGTTTTTT,NA,NA,TRBV6-6,TRBJ2-2
CASSTHKATESIF,TGTGCCAGTAGTACCCATAAAGCTACAGAGAGCATCTTT,NA,NA,TRBV19,TRBJ1-1
CSGGPGWAMNTEAFF,TGCAGCGGTGGGCCTGGGTGGGCCATGAACACTGAAGCTTTCTTT,NA,NA,TRBV29-1,TRBJ1-1
CASSVGLVGQSPAFF,TGTGCCAGCAGCGTAGGATTGGTGGGACAGAGCCCAGCTTTCTTT,NA,TRBD1,TRBV9,TRBJ1-1
CAWSVIRPPGNQPQHF,TGTGCCTGGAGTGTAATACGTCCCCCCGGCAATCAGCCCCAGCATTTT,once,NA,TRBV30,TRBJ1-5
CASSTSGREDEQFF,TGTGCCAGCAGCACTAGCGGGAGGGAGGATGAGCAGTTCTTC,NA,TRBD2,TRBV7-9,TRBJ2-1
CASSLEAGPYYGYTF,TGTGCCAGCAGCTTAGAAGCAGGTCCCTACTATGGCTACACCTTC,NA,NA,TRBV7-6,TRBJ1-2
CASSLVLIGGEQYF,TGTGCCAGCAGCTTAGTGCTTATAGGGGGCGAGCAGTACTTC,NA,NA,TRBV7-8,TRBJ2-7
CATSEHDWNYGYTF,TGTGCCACCAGTGAACACGATTGGAACTATGGCTACACCTTC,NA,NA,TRBV24-1,TRBJ1-2
CASSSGTGETEAFF,TGTGCCAGCAGCTCCGGGACAGGGGAAACTGAAGCTTTCTTT,NA,TRBD1,TRBV7-8,TRBJ1-1